Listed here is a single TCR beta chain. Antigen: not known. The data were obtained in a study of T cells after yellow fever vaccination. For the study at large: Preparing low-cell-number fractions relied on SMART-Seq v4 Ultra Low Input.

Each CDR3 protein gets one entry after TCRdb re-called the 5' RACE reads with MiXCR. The data show some 390,000 distinct CDR3 sequences, 15% to 20% seen once. CDR3 length: 12 residues. From germline, CDR1 is SNHLY and CDR2 FYNNEI. Trimming removed 7 bases at V and 7 bases at J, with 14 bases between. Findings of the study overall: Within FACS-sorted repertoires, abundant clonotypes contaminating from the bulk population could be present. Clonotypes shared by both compartments, CD4 and CD8, made up a small share. Reappearing after the booster were most of the clones from primary vaccination (96% CD4, 88% CD8).

The sequences come from PBMCs, collected before the yellow fever booster vaccination. This chain links TRBV2 with TRBJ2-7; no reliable D call. This TCR was recovered from a man younger than 35 who received the YFV17D yellow fever vaccine. CDR3 sequence (DNA): TGTGCCAGCAACCCCAGCGTCATGGAGCAGTACTTC. It yields the protein CASNPSVMEQYF.